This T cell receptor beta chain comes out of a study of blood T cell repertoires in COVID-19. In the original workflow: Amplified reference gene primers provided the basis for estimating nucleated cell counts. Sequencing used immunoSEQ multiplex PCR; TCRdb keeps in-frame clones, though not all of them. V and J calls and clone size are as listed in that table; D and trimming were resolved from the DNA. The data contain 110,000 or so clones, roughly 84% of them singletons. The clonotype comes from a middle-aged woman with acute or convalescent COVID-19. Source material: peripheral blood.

The CDR3 protein is CASRIRELAGELFF. CDR3 DNA sequence: TGTGCCAGCAGAATCAGGGAATTGGCCGGGGAGCTGTTTTTT. The chain carries TRBV6-4 and TRBJ2-2, with TRBD1 as a possible D gene (5 bases). V lost 6 bases and J 6 bases, leaving 14 bases between the germline ends. This CDR3 spans 14 amino acids. CDR1 is MRHNA and CDR2 is SNTAGT in the germline V gene.